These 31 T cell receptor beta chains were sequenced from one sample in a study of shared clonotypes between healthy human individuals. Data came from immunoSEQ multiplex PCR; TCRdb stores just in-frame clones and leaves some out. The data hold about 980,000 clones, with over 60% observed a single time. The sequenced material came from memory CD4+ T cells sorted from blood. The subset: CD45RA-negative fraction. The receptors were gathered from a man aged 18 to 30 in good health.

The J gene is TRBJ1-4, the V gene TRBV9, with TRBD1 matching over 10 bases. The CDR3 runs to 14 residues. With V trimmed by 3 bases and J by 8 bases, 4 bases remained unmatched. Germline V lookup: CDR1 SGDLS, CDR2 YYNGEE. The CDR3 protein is CASSGQGAREKLFF. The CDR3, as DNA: TGTGCCAGCAGCGGACAGGGGGCGCGAGAAAAACTGTTTTTT. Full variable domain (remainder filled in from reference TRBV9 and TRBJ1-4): DSGVTQTPKHLITATGQRVTLRCSPRSGDLSVYWYQQSLDQGLQFLIQYYNGEERAKGNILERFSAQQFPDLHSELNLSSLELGDSALYFCASSGQGAREKLFFGSGTQLSVL.

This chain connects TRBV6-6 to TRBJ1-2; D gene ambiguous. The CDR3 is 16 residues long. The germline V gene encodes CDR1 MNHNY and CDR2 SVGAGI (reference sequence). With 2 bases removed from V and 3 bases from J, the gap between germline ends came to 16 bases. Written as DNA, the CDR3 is TGTGCCAGCAGTTACATGGCGGGCAAGTTATACTATGGCTACACCTTC. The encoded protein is CASSYMAGKLYYGYTF.

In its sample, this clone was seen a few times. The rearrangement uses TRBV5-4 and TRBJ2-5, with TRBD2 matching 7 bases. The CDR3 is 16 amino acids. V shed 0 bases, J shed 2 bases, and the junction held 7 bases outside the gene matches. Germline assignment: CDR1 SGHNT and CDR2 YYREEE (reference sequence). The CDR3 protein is CASSLARRGVQETQYF. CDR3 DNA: TGTGCCAGCAGCTTGGCCCGACGGGGGGTACAAGAGACCCAGTACTTC.

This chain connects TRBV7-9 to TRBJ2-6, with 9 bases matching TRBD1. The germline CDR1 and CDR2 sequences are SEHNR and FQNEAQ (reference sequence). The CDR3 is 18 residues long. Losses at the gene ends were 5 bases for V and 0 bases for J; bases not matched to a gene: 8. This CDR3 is CASSPLGQGSSGANVLTF. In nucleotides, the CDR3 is TGTGCCAGCAGCCCCCTCGGACAGGGGAGCTCTGGGGCCAACGTCCTGACTTTC.

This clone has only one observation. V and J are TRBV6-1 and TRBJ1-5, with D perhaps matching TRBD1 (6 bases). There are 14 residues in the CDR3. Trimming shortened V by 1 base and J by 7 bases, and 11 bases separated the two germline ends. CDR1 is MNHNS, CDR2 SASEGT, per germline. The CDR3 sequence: CASSEVTGGQPQHF. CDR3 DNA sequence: TGTGCCAGCAGTGAAGTTACGGGGGGCCAGCCCCAGCATTTT.

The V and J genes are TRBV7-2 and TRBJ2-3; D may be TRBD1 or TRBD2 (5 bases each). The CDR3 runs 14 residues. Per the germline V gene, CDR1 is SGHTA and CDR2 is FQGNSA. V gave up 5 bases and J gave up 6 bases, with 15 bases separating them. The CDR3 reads CASSLDGAVDTQYF. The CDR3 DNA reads TGTGCCAGCAGCCTCGACGGGGCCGTGGATACGCAGTATTTT. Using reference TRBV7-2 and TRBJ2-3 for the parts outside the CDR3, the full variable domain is GAGVSQSPSNKVTEKGKDVELRCDPISGHTALYWYRQSLGQGLEFLIYFQGNSAPDKSGLPSDRFSAERTGGSVSTLTIQRTQQEDSAVYLCASSLDGAVDTQYFGPGTRLTVL.

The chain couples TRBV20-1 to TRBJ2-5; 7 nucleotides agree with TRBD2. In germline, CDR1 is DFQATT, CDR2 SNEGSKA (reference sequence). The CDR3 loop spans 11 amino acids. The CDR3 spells CGVGGEETQYF. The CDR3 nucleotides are TGCGGCGTGGGGGGGGAAGAGACCCAGTACTTC.

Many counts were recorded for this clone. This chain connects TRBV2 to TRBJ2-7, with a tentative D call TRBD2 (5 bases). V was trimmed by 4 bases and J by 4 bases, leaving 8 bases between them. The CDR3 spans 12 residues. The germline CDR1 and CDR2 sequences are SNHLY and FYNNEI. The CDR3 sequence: CASSGTSYEQYF. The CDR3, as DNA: TGTGCCAGCAGTGGGACTTCTTACGAGCAGTACTTC.

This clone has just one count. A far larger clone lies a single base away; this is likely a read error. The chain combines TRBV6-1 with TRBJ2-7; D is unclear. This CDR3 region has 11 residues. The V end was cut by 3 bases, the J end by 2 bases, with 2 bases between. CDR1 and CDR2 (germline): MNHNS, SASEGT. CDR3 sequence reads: CASSDTYEQYF. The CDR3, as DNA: TGTGCCAGCAGTGACACCTACGAGCAGTACTTC.

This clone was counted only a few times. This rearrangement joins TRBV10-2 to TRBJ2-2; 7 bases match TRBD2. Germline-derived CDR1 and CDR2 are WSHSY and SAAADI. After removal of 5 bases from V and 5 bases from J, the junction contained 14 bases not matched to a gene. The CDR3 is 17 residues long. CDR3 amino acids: CASSYGDGGMRTGELFF. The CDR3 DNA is TGCGCCAGCAGTTATGGGGACGGGGGGATGCGGACCGGGGAGCTGTTTTTT.

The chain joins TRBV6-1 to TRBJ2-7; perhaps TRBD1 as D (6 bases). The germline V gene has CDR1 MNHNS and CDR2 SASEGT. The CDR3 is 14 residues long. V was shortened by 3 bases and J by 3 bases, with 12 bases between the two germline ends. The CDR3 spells CASSEGQQGYEQYF. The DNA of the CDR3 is TGTGCCAGCAGTGAGGGCCAACAGGGCTACGAGCAGTACTTC.

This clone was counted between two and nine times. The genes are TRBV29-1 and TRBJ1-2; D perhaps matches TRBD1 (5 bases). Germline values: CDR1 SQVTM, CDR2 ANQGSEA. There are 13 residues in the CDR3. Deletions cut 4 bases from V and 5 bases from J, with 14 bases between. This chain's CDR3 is CSVGPGKEYGYTF. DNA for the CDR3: TGCAGCGTTGGCCCAGGGAAAGAGTATGGCTACACCTTC.

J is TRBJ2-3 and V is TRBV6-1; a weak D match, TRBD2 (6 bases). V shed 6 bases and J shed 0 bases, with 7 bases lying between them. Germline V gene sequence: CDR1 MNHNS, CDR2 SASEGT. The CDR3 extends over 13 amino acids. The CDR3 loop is CASRGTSTDTQYF. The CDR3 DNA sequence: TGTGCCAGCAGGGGGACTAGCACAGATACGCAGTATTTT.

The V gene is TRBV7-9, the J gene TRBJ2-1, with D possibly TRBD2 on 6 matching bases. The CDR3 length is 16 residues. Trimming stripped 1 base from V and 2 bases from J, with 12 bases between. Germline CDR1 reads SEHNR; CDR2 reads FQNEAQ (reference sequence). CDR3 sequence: CASSLVGGRAYNEQFF. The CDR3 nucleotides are TGTGCCAGCAGCTTAGTTGGGGGGAGAGCCTACAATGAGCAGTTCTTC.

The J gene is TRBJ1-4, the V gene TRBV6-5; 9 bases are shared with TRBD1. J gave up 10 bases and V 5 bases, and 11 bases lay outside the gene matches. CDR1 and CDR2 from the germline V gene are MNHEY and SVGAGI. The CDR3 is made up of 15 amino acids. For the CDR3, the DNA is TGTGCCAGCAGTAACTGGGACAGGGCTCAACGAAAACTGTTTTTT. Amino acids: CASSNWDRAQRKLFF.

CDR3 loop: CASSPGGTRLYEQYF. The CDR3 DNA is TGTGCCAGCTCACCGGGAGGAACTAGACTCTACGAGCAGTACTTC. This chain uses TRBV18 with TRBJ2-7; tentative D call: TRBD2 (6 bases). The germline V gene encodes CDR1 KGHSH and CDR2 LQKENI. The CDR3 is 15 residues long. V lost 3 bases to trimming and J lost 3 bases, with 15 bases between them.

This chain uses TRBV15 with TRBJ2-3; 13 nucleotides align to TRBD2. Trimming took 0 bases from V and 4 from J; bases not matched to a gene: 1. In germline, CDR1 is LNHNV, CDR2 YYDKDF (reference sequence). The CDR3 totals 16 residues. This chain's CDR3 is CATSRDGLAGADTQYF. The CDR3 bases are TGTGCCACCAGCAGAGATGGACTAGCGGGGGCAGATACGCAGTATTTT.

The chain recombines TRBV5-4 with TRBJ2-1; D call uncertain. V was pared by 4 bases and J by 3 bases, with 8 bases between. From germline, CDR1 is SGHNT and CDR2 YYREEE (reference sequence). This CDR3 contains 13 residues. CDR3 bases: TGTGCCAGCAGCAGGCGAAGCTACAATGAGCAGTTCTTC. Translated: CASSRRSYNEQFF.

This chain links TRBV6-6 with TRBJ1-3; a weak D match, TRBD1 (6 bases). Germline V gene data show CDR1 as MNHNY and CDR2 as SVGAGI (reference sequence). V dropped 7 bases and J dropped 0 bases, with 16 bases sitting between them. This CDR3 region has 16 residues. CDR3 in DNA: TGTGCCAGCAACGATTCGGGACAAAGCTCTGGAAACACCATATATTTT. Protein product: CASNDSGQSSGNTIYF.

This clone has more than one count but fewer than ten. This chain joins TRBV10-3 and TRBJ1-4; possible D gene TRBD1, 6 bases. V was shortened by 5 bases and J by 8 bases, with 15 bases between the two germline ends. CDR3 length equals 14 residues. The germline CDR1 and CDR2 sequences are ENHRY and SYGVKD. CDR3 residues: CAISRGGVREKLFF. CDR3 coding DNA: TGTGCCATCAGTCGAGGGGGGGTTAGGGAAAAACTGTTTTTT.

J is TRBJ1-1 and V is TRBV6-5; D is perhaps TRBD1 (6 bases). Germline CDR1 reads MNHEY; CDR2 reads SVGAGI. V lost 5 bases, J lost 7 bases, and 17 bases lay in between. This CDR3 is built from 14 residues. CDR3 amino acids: CASSRNREGSEAFF. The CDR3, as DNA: TGTGCCAGCAGTCGCAACAGGGAGGGCAGTGAAGCTTTCTTT.

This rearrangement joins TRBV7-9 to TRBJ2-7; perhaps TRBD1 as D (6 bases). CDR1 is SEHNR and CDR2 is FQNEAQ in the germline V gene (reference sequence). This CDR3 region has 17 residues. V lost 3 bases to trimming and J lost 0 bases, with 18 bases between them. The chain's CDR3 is CASSLDTGMRGSYEQYF. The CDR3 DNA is TGTGCCAGCAGCTTGGATACAGGGATGCGAGGCTCCTACGAGCAGTACTTC.

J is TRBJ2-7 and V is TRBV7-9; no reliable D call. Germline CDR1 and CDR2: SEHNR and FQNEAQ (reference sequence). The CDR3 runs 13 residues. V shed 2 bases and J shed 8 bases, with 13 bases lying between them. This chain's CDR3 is CASSLTAVEKQYF. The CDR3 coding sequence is TGTGCCAGCAGCTTAACGGCAGTCGAAAAGCAGTACTTC.

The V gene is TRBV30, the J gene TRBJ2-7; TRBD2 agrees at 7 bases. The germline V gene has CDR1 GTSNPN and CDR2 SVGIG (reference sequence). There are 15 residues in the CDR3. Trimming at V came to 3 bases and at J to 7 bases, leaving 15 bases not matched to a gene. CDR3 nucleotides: TGTGCCTGGAGCCATCGATCAGCGGGGCCCCTAGAGCAGTACTTC. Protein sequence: CAWSHRSAGPLEQYF.

Written as DNA, the CDR3 is TGTGCCAGCAGCGGTACAGAGTTCGGGCAGCCCCAGCATTTT. This encodes CASSGTEFGQPQHF. The genes are TRBV7-2 and TRBJ1-5; D ambiguous. The germline V and J ends were trimmed by 5 bases and 7 bases, with 15 bases remaining between them. Germline V gene sequence: CDR1 SGHTA, CDR2 FQGNSA. The CDR3 is 14 amino acids.

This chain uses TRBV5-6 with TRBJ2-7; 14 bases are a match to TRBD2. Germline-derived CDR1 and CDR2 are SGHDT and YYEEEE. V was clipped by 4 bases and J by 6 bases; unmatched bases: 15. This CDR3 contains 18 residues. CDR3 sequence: CASSKGLAGVVYGGEQYF. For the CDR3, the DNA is TGTGCCAGCAGCAAGGGACTAGCGGGAGTTGTTTACGGGGGCGAGCAGTACTTC.

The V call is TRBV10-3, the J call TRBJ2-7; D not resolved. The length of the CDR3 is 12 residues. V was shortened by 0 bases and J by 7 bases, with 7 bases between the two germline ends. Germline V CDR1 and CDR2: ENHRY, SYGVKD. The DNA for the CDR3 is TGTGCCATCAGTGAGTCTGTGGTGGAGCAGTACTTC. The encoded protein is CAISESVVEQYF.

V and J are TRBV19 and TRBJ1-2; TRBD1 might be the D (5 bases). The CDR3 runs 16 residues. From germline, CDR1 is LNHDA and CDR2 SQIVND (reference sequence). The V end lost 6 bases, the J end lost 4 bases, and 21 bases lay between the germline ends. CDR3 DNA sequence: TGTGCCAGTAGCGTCAGGGACTCCGCGGGGTCCTATGGCTACACCTTC. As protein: CASSVRDSAGSYGYTF.

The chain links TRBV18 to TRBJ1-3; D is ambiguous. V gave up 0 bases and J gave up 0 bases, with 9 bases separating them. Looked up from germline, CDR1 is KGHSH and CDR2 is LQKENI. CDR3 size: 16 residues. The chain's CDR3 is CASSPPDGFSGNTIYF. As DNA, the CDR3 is TGTGCCAGCTCACCACCGGACGGCTTCTCTGGAAACACCATATATTTT.

The CDR3 loop reads CAISTGQDNSPLHF. The DNA of the CDR3 is TGTGCCATCAGTACGGGACAAGATAATTCACCCCTCCACTTT. The chain employs TRBV10-3 and TRBJ1-6; perhaps TRBD1 as D (6 bases). Trimming cost V 5 bases and J 5 bases, with 10 bases left between them. This CDR3 comprises 14 residues. In germline, CDR1 is ENHRY, CDR2 SYGVKD.

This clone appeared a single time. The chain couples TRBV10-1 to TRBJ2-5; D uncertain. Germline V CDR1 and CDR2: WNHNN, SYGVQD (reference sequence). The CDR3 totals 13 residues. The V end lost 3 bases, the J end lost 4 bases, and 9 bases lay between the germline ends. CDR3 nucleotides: TGCGCCAGCAGTGAAGGGCTAGGAGAGACCCAGTACTTC. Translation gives CASSEGLGETQYF.